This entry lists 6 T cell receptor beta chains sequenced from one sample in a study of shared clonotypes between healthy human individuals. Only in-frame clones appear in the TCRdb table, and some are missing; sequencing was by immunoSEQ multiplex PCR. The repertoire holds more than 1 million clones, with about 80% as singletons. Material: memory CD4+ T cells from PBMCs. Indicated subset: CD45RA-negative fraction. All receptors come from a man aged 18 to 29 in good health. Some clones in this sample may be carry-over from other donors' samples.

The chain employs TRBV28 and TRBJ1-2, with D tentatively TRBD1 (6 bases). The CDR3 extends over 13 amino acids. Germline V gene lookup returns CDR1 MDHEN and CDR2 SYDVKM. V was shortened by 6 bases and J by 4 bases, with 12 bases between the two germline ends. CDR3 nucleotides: TGTGCCAGCAGCGGGGGCTCGTTCTATGGCTACACCTTC. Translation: CASSGGSFYGYTF.

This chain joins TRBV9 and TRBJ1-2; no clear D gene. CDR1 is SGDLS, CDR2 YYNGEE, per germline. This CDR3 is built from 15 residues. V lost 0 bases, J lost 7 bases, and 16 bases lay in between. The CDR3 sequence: CASSVAWTGSFGYTF. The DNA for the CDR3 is TGTGCCAGCAGCGTAGCATGGACGGGGTCCTTTGGCTACACCTTC.

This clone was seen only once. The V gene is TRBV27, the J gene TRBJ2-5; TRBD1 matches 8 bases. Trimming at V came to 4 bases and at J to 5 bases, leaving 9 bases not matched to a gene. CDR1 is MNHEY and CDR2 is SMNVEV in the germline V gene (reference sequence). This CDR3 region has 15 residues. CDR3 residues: CASSSPGGGVETQYF. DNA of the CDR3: TGTGCCAGCAGTTCTCCAGGGGGCGGTGTCGAGACCCAGTACTTC.

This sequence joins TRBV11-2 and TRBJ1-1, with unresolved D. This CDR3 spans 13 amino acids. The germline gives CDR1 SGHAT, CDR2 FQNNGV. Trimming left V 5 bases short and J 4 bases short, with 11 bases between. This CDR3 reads CASSLTWVTEAFF. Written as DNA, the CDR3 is TGTGCCAGCAGCCTCACCTGGGTCACTGAAGCTTTCTTT.

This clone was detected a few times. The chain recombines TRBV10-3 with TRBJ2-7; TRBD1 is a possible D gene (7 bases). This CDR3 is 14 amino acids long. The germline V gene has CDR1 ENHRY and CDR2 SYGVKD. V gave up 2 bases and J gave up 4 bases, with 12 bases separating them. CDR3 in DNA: TGTGCCATCAGTGAGGGGCAGGGGGGTTACGAGCAGTACTTC. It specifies CAISEGQGGYEQYF.

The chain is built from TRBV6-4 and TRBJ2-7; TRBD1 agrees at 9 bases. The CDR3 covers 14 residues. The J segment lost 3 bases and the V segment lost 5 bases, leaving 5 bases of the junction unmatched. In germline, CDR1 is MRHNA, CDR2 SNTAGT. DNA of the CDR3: TGTGCCAGCAGTAAACGGGACAGGGTCTACGAGCAGTACTTC. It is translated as CASSKRDRVYEQYF.